Presented here are 14 T cell receptor beta chains from one specimen sequenced in a study of cytomegalovirus exposure and HLA in healthy donors. Here immunoSEQ multiplex PCR was the method, and the copy in TCRdb shows in-frame clones only, minus some. This table has around 60,000 clones, about 95% appearing once. The material sequenced was PBMCs. These receptor sequences come from a woman in her late teens or twenties in good health and CMV-seronegative.

In its sample, this clone was seen once. V gene TRBV6-1 combines with J gene TRBJ2-2; D is perhaps TRBD2 (5 bases). Germline V gene data show CDR1 as MNHNS and CDR2 as SASEGT. Trimming removed 4 bases from V and 6 bases from J, with 12 bases in between. The CDR3 sequence is 14 residues long. CDR3 coding DNA: TGTGCCAGCAGTGCAGAGGGTTGGGCCGGGGAGCTGTTTTTT. Translating gives CASSAEGWAGELFF.

The V call is TRBV29-1, the J call TRBJ1-1; no reliable D call. V gave up 4 bases and J gave up 6 bases, with 6 bases separating them. Germline assignment: CDR1 SQVTM and CDR2 ANQGSEA. The CDR3 totals 10 residues. This CDR3 reads CSVAKPEAFF. The CDR3 bases are TGCAGCGTTGCAAAGCCTGAAGCTTTCTTT.

The chain links TRBV4-3 to TRBJ2-2, with a tentative D call TRBD2 (5 bases). Trimming removed 0 bases at V and 7 bases at J, with 18 bases between. This CDR3 spans 17 amino acids. Germline CDR1 LGHNA, CDR2 YSLEER. Here the CDR3 reads CASSQETPLFGVGELFF. CDR3 sequence (DNA): TGCGCCAGCAGCCAAGAAACGCCCCTATTCGGGGTCGGGGAGCTGTTTTTT.

The rearrangement links TRBV13 to TRBJ1-1; a weak D match, TRBD1 (5 bases). Germline V lookup: CDR1 PRHDT, CDR2 FYEKMQ (reference sequence). This CDR3 region has 15 residues. V dropped 5 bases and J dropped 3 bases, with 16 bases sitting between them. DNA for the CDR3: TGTGCCAGCAGCGAACAGGTTGCCCTGGACACTGAAGCTTTCTTT. Encoded protein: CASSEQVALDTEAFF.

The chain couples TRBV10-3 to TRBJ2-7, with D unresolved. In germline, CDR1 is ENHRY, CDR2 SYGVKD. V was shortened by 10 bases and J by 3 bases, with 13 bases between the two germline ends. The CDR3 totals 12 residues. The CDR3 sequence: CATGSSGYEQYF. The CDR3 region has the DNA TGTGCCACCGGGTCATCGGGCTACGAGCAGTACTTC.

The V gene is TRBV5-1, the J gene TRBJ2-1; no definite D call. The CDR3 loop spans 12 amino acids. CDR1 and CDR2 (germline): SGHRS, YFSETQ. The ends were cut back, 1 base at V and 9 bases at J, with 8 bases in the middle. The CDR3 protein is CASSLTPGEQFF. The CDR3, as DNA: TGCGCCAGCAGCTTGACTCCGGGTGAGCAGTTCTTC.

The V gene is TRBV6-6, the J gene TRBJ1-5; D not resolved. The V gene lost 3 bases and the J gene lost 5 bases, with 11 bases spanning the gap. From germline, CDR1 is MNHNY and CDR2 SVGAGI (reference sequence). This CDR3 is 14 amino acids long. CDR3 sequence: CASSYAEGDQPQHF. In DNA, the CDR3 is TGTGCCAGCAGTTATGCCGAGGGCGATCAGCCCCAGCATTTT.

This clone was seen only once. The chain is built from TRBV6-5 and TRBJ2-7, with D perhaps matching TRBD1 (6 bases). Germline V CDR1 and CDR2: MNHEY, SVGAGI. With 4 bases removed from V and 5 bases from J, the gap between germline ends came to 12 bases. The CDR3 runs to 13 residues. CDR3 DNA sequence: TGTGCCAGCAGTTCCGGACAGCGCGACGAGCAGTACTTC. Its protein is CASSSGQRDEQYF.

V and J are TRBV18 and TRBJ1-1, with 10 nucleotides matching TRBD1. This CDR3 is 15 amino acids long. V shed 2 bases and J 3 bases; nucleotides not matched to a gene: 3. Germline loops: CDR1 KGHSH, CDR2 LQKENI. This CDR3 reads CASSPTGQGDTEAFF. For the CDR3, the DNA is TGTGCCAGCTCACCAACAGGACAGGGGGACACTGAAGCTTTCTTT. The variable domain in full, with the rest retrieved from reference TRBV18 and TRBJ1-1, is NAGVMQNPRHLVRRRGQEARLRCSPMKGHSHVYWYRQLPEEGLKFMVYLQKENIIDESGMPKERFSAEFPKEGPSILRIQQVVRGDSAAYFCASSPTGQGDTEAFFGQGTRLTVV.

The V call is TRBV10-3, the J call TRBJ2-1, with 7 bases matching TRBD2. The V gene's germline CDR1 is ENHRY and CDR2 SYGVKD. The CDR3 covers 15 residues. Trimming removed 0 bases from V and 6 bases from J; junction bases left unmatched: 5. CDR3 DNA sequence: TGTGCCATCAGTGAGTCGACCTCGGGGGGCAATGAGCAGTTCTTC. This sequence encodes CAISESTSGGNEQFF.

The chain carries TRBV7-9 and TRBJ2-2; D possibly corresponds to TRBD2 (6 bases). The V and J ends lost 10 bases and 4 bases respectively, with 22 bases between them. Germline V gene sequence: CDR1 SEHNR, CDR2 FQNEAQ (reference sequence). The CDR3 loop spans 16 amino acids. This CDR3 is CATQPQGGTGTGELFF. In DNA, the CDR3 is TGTGCCACCCAGCCGCAGGGCGGGACGGGCACCGGGGAGCTGTTTTTT.

The rearrangement links TRBV7-9 to TRBJ2-2; D ambiguous. The CDR3 length is 14 residues. Deletions cut 5 bases from V and 1 base from J, with 8 bases between. The germline CDR1 and CDR2 sequences are SEHNR and FQNEAQ (reference sequence). CDR3 nucleotide sequence: TGTGCCAGCAGCCCATCACAGAACACCGGGGAGCTGTTTTTT. This codes for CASSPSQNTGELFF.

This clone occurred once. The chain is built from TRBV19 and TRBJ1-1; no firm D call. The ends were cut back, 1 base at V and 4 bases at J, with 19 bases in the middle. The CDR3 is 17 amino acids. Germline CDR1 reads LNHDA; CDR2 reads SQIVND (reference sequence). The CDR3 DNA sequence: TGTGCCAGTAGTATAGGGGTTCCGGGTACCTTGGGCACTGAAGCTTTCTTT. Protein sequence: CASSIGVPGTLGTEAFF.

This chain connects TRBV7-2 to TRBJ2-7; 7 bases match TRBD1. Germline CDR1 reads SGHTA; CDR2 reads FQGNSA. Losses at the gene ends were 5 bases for V and 3 bases for J; bases not matched to a gene: 13. The CDR3 runs to 16 residues. The CDR3 sequence is CASSRRTGQDNYEQYF. The CDR3 region has the DNA TGTGCCAGCAGCCGCCGAACTGGACAGGACAACTACGAGCAGTACTTC.